The rows below give T cell receptor beta chains drawn from one sample of a study of blood T cell repertoires in COVID-19. Generated by immunoSEQ multiplex PCR, the TCRdb table keeps only in-frame clones and is missing some. Counted here are over 450,000 clones, roughly 91% occurring once; the ten biggest clones make up roughly 7.3%. The source material was peripheral blood. These receptors were obtained from a woman in her fifties or sixties with COVID-19, enrolled during active disease. Both conserved end residues are trimmed from each CDR3. The D gene is left open where the match is weak.

cdr3_aa | d_call | j_call | v_call
ASSLATNEKLF | NA | TRBJ1-4 | TRBV6-5
ASSQGSLTGLYTEAF | TRBD1 | TRBJ1-1 | TRBV3-1/TRBV3-2
ASSRRLTGSTDTQY | TRBD1 | TRBJ2-3 | TRBV19
ARTRQGLYQPQH | NA | TRBJ1-5 | TRBV21-1
ASSPGGGERGYT | NA | TRBJ1-2 | TRBV5-5
ASSPEPGQGYF | TRBD1 | TRBJ2-1 | TRBV7-3
ATKPSRENYGYT | NA | TRBJ1-2 | TRBV6-5
ASSLSLGPYNEQF | NA | TRBJ2-1 | TRBV6-6
ASSLDGGAENTEAF | NA | TRBJ1-1 | TRBV11-2
ASSTDRRYEQY | NA | TRBJ2-7 | TRBV19
ASSPMQGDQPQH | TRBD1 | TRBJ1-5 | TRBV28
AWSLLAGAMDTQY | TRBD2 | TRBJ2-3 | TRBV30
ASSVATGGEQF | NA | TRBJ2-1 | TRBV9
ASADPDTQY | NA | TRBJ2-3 | TRBV9
ASRQQGDYGYT | TRBD1 | TRBJ1-2 | TRBV28
ATSARRDTQY | NA | TRBJ2-3 | TRBV24-1
ASILDRYNYGYT | NA | TRBJ1-2 | TRBV6-5
ASSGLGTGYGYT | TRBD1 | TRBJ1-2 | TRBV19
ASSQNTEAF | NA | TRBJ1-1 | TRBV28
ASSRSYQETQY | NA | TRBJ2-5 | TRBV5-6
ASSTIEGEQPQH | NA | TRBJ1-5 | TRBV6-5
AWRARGSWGYT | NA | TRBJ1-2 | TRBV30
ASTRSLNQPQH | NA | TRBJ1-5 | TRBV2
ASSLEGANTEAF | NA | TRBJ1-1 | TRBV7-9
ASSIGMSSNQPQH | NA | TRBJ1-5 | TRBV19
ASSLVGQGPYEQY | TRBD1 | TRBJ2-7 | TRBV7-2
ASINRERSSPLH | NA | TRBJ1-6 | TRBV6-5
ASSPSGVNEQY | TRBD2 | TRBJ2-7 | TRBV27
ASSPRGGGSYEQY | NA | TRBJ2-7 | TRBV9
ASSPVRGGYT | NA | TRBJ1-2 | TRBV11-2
ASTEGGKEQY | NA | TRBJ2-7 | TRBV2
ASSESGTGIGTDTQY | NA | TRBJ2-3 | TRBV10-1
ASSLGGQGTLRRNEQF | TRBD1 | TRBJ2-1 | TRBV7-9
ASSQGTSGGAKETQY | TRBD2 | TRBJ2-5 | TRBV3-1/TRBV3-2
ASSPLGPDEQF | NA | TRBJ2-1 | TRBV18
ASLRGLGSNYGYT | NA | TRBJ1-2 | TRBV6-6
ASSKYRGGEKLF | TRBD1 | TRBJ1-4 | TRBV28
ASSLASGNTIY | NA | TRBJ1-3 | TRBV12-3/TRBV12-4
ASSRAEGDTYEQY | NA | TRBJ2-7 | TRBV19
AISDWQGNSPLH | NA | TRBJ1-6 | TRBV10-3
AWDSSNYGYT | NA | TRBJ1-2 | TRBV30